This T cell receptor beta chain was obtained from a study of blood T cell repertoires in COVID-19. Study-wide background: Sample material is recorded as cDNA or gDNA derived from T cells, B-cell-depleted T cells, or PBMCs.

Generated by immunoSEQ multiplex PCR, the TCRdb table keeps only in-frame clones and is missing some. Among 200,000 or so clones listed, roughly 85% were seen once. The V end lost 0 bases, the J end lost 4 bases, and 16 bases lay between the germline ends. CDR3 size: 16 residues. Germline V gene lookup returns CDR1 SGHRS and CDR2 YFSETQ. The V gene is TRBV5-1, the J gene TRBJ2-5; possible D gene TRBD1, 5 bases. The sequencing input was peripheral blood. This sequence was found in a woman aged 25 to 45 with acute or convalescent COVID-19. The CDR3 is CASSLGGVDSGETQYF. The CDR3 nucleotides are TGCGCCAGCAGCTTGGGGGGCGTAGATTCGGGAGAGACCCAGTACTTC.